This TCR beta chain was retrieved from a study of beta chain features in type 1 diabetes. This clone was recorded a few times. Antigen unknown. This sample includes further DNA sequences coding for the same CDR3. CDR1 SGHRS and CDR2 YFSETQ come from the germline V gene. This CDR3 region has 13 residues. V dropped 1 base and J dropped 0 bases, with 5 bases sitting between them. The study reverse transcribed the entire isolated RNA, so it sequenced expressed TCRB transcripts. Method: immunoSEQ multiplex PCR; TCRdb's copy keeps in-frame clones and lacks some. The sample contains 600,000 to 700,000 clones, roughly 13% of which appear only once. Study-level points and caveats: Resolution of whether HLA type affects TCRB rearrangement was not achieved here. Individuals with type 1 diabetes displayed fewer insertions and more deletions at VDJ junctions. For Type 1 diabetes patients, all four CD4+ subsets carried TCRB CDR3s that were moderately but significantly shorter.

The chain joins TRBV5-1 to TRBJ2-7; the D is unclear. Sequenced: naive CD4+ T cells from blood. This TCR was sampled from a man aged 18 to 30 with type 1 diabetes. The CDR3 here is CASSLRSSYEQYF. CDR3 in DNA: TGCGCCAGCAGCTTGAGGAGCTCCTACGAGCAGTACTTC.